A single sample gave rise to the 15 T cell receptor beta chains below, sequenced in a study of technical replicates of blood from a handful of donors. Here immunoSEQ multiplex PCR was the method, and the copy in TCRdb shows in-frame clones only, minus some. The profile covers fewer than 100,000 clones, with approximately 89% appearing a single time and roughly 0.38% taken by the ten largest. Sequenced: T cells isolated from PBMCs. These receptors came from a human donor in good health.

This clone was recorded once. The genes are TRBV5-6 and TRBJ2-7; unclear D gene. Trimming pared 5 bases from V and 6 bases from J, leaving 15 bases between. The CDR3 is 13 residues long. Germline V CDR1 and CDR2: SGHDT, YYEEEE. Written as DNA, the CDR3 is TGTGCCAGCAGGCTTACTTCGGGTGGCGAGCAGTACTTC. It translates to CASRLTSGGEQYF. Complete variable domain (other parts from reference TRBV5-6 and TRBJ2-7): DAGVTQSPTHLIKTRGQQVTLRCSPKSGHDTVSWYQQALGQGPQFIFQYYEEEERQRGNFPDRFSGHQFPNYSSELNVNALLLGDSALYLCASRLTSGGEQYFGPGTRLTVT.

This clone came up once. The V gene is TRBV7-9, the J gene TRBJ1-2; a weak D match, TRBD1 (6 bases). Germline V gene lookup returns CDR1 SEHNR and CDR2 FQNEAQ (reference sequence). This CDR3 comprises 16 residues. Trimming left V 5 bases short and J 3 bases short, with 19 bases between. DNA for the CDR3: TGTGCCAGCAGCCCTCGATTAGGGGGAGAGGACTATGGCTACACCTTC. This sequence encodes CASSPRLGGEDYGYTF.

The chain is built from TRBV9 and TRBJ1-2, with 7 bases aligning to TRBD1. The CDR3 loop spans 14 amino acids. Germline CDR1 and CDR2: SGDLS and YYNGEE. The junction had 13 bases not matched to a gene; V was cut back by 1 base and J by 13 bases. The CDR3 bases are TGTGCCAGCAGCGTATTAGGGCAGGGGGATTTGAGCACCTTC. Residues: CASSVLGQGDLSTF.

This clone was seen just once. The CDR3 bases are TGTGCCAGCAGTGAAGAAGGGGGAAGCAATCAGCCCCAGCATTTT. Translation gives CASSEEGGSNQPQHF. The chain uses TRBV2 and TRBJ1-5, with D perhaps matching TRBD1 (6 bases). The germline CDR1 and CDR2 sequences are SNHLY and FYNNEI. CDR3 size: 15 residues. Trimming took 1 base from V and 1 from J, leaving 8 bases between them. Supplemented by reference TRBV2 and TRBJ1-5, the full variable domain reads EPEVTQTPSHQVTQMGQEVILRCVPISNHLYFYWYRQILGQKVEFLVSFYNNEISEKSEIFDDQFSVERPDGSNFTLKIRSTKLEDSAMYFCASSEEGGSNQPQHFGDGTRLSIL.

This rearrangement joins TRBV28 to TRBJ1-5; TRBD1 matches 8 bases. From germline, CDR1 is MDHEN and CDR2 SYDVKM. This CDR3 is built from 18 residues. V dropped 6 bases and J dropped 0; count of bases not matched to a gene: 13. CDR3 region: CASRFTPDREISNQPQHF. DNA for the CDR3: TGTGCCAGCAGATTTACCCCGGACAGGGAAATTAGCAATCAGCCCCAGCATTTT.

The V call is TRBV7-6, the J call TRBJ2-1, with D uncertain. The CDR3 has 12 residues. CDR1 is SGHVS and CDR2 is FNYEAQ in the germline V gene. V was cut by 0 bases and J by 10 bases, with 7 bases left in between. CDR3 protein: CASSLAAHEQFF. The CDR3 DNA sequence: TGTGCCAGCAGCTTAGCAGCTCACGAGCAGTTCTTC. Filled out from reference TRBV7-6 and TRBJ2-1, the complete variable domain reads GAGVSQSPRYKVTKRGQDVALRCDPISGHVSLYWYRQALGQGPEFLTYFNYEAQQDKSGLPNDRFSAERPEGSISTLTIQRTEQRDSAMYRCASSLAAHEQFFGPGTRLTVL.

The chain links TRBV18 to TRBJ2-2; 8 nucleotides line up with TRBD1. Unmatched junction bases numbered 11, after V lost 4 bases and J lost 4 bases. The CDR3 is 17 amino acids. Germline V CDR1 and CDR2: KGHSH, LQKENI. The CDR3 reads CASSLILGQGFTGELFF. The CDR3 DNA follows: TGTGCCAGCTCACTCATACTCGGACAGGGTTTCACCGGGGAGCTGTTTTTT.

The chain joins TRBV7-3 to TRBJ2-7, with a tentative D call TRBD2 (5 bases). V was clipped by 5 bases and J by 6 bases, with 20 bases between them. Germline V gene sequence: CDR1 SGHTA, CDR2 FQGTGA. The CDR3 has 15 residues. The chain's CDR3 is CASSLIVGEAPEQYF. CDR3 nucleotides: TGTGCCAGCAGCCTAATAGTGGGAGAAGCACCCGAGCAGTACTTC.

CDR3 in DNA: TGTGCCTGGAGTGGGACAGGGGGCGAAGGCTATGGCTACACCTTC. Translation gives CAWSGTGGEGYGYTF. This rearrangement joins TRBV30 to TRBJ1-2; 11 bases match TRBD1. The V segment lost 1 base and the J segment 4 bases; nucleotides outside the gene matches: 5. This CDR3 is 15 amino acids long. Per germline, CDR1 GTSNPN and CDR2 SVGIG (reference sequence). The whole variable domain, remainder taken from reference TRBV30 and TRBJ1-2, is SQTIHQWPATLVQPVGSPLSLECTVEGTSNPNLYWYRQAAGRGLQLLFYSVGIGQISSEVPQNLSASRPQDRQFILSSKKLLLSDSGFYLCAWSGTGGEGYGYTFGSGTRLTVV.

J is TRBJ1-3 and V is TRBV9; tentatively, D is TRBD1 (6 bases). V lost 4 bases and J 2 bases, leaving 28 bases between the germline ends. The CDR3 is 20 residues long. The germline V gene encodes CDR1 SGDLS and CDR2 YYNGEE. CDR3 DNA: TGTGCCAGCAGCCCCACCCTCCCCACAGGGCCTACTTCTCCTGGAAACACCATATATTTT. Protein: CASSPTLPTGPTSPGNTIYF.

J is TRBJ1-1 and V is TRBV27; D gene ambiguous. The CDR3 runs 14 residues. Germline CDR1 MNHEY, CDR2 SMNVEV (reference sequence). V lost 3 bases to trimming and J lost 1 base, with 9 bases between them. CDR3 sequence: CASSFRLPNTEAFF. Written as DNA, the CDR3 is TGTGCCAGCAGTTTCAGGCTTCCGAACACTGAAGCTTTCTTT.

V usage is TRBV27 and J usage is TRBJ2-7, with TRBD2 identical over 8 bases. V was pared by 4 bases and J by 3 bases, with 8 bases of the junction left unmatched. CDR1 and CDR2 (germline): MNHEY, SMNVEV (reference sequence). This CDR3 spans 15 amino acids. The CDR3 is CASSYSAGGYYEQYF. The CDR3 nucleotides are TGTGCCAGCAGTTATTCGGCGGGAGGATACTACGAGCAGTACTTC.

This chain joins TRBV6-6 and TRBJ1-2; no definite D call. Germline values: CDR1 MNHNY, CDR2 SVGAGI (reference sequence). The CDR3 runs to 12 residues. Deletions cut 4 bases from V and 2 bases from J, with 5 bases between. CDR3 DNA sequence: TGTGCCAGCAGTTCACAGAACTATGGCTACACCTTC. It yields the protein CASSSQNYGYTF.

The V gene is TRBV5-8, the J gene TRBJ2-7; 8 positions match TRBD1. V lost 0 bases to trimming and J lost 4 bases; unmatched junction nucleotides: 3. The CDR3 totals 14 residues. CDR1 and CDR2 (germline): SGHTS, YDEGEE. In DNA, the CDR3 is TGTGCCAGCAGCTTGGTGGACAGGGCGTACGAGCAGTACTTC. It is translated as CASSLVDRAYEQYF.

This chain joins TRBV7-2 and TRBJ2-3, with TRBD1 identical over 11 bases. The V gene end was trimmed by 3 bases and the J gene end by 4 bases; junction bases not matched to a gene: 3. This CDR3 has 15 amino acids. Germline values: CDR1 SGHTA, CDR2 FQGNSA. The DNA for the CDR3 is TGTGCCAGCAGCTTCGGACAGGGGGCTGCAGATACGCAGTATTTT. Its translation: CASSFGQGAADTQYF.